This T cell receptor (beta chain) was observed in a study of regulatory T cells in long-lasting Graves disease. CDR3-region Arm-PCR and iRepertoire HTBI primers produced the TCR beta libraries. A single record per CDR3 protein comes from TCRdb applying MiXCR to the multiplex PCR reads. The sample holds some 500,000 distinct CDR3 sequences, about 16% seen once. Study outcomes and limitations: Persistent cases favored TRBV28, TRBJ1-2 and TRBJ2-5. Persistent Graves' patients showed reduced TCR diversity versus newly diagnosed patients.

Time point: newly diagnosed GD, antithyroid drugs for less than 3 months. Isolated PBMC RNA provided the starting material for the TCR library. The length of the CDR3 is 18 residues. Germline CDR1 and CDR2: DFQATT and SNEGSKA (reference sequence). The junction had 15 bases not matched to a gene; V was cut back by 6 bases and J by 3 bases. This clonotype was seen ten or more times. The antigen remains undetermined. A further study also used this sample, focusing on T cells in Graves' hyperthyroidism and ophthalmopathy.

V and J are TRBV20-1 and TRBJ2-3; TRBD2 matches 13 bases. The TCR comes from a woman aged 35-60 years with Graves disease. The sequencing used peripheral blood mononuclear cells (PBMCs), collected at new diagnosis, from a patient treated with antithyroid drugs. As DNA, the CDR3 is TGCAGTGCCCCTCTTTGGACTAGCGGGGGCGGGGAAACAGATACGCAGTATTTT. It translates to CSAPLWTSGGGETDTQYF.